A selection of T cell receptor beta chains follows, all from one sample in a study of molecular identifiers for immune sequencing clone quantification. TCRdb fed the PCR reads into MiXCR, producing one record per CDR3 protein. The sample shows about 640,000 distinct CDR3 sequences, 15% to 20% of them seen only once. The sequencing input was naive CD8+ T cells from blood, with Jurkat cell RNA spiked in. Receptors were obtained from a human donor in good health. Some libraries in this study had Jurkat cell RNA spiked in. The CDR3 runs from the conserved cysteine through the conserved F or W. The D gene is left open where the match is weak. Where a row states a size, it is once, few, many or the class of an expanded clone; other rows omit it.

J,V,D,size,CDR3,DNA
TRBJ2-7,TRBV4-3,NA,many,CASSQDRQASSYEQYF,TGCGCCAGCAGCCAAGATCGACAGGCTAGCTCCTACGAGCAGTACTTC
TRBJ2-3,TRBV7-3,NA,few,CASSFGATRADTQYF,TGTGCCAGCAGCTTTGGAGCGACGAGGGCAGATACGCAGTATTTT
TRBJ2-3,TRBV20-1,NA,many,CSARDLNGDTQYF,TGCAGTGCTAGAGATCTCAATGGCGATACGCAGTATTTT
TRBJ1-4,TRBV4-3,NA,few,CASSPEGTGNEKLFF,TGCGCCAGCAGCCCTGAAGGGACTGGTAATGAAAAACTGTTTTTT
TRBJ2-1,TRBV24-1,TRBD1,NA,CATSDLGQGISEQFF,TGTGCCACCAGTGATTTGGGACAGGGGATCAGTGAGCAGTTCTTC
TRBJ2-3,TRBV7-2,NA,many,CASRWGAGVATDTQYF,TGTGCCAGCAGGTGGGGGGCAGGGGTCGCAACAGATACGCAGTATTTT
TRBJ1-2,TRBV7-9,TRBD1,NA,CASSAPWGDRNGYTF,TGTGCCAGCAGCGCTCCCTGGGGGGACAGAAATGGCTACACCTTC
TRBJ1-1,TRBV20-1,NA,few,CSAREGGDHEAFF,TGCAGTGCTAGAGAGGGGGGGGACCATGAAGCTTTCTTT
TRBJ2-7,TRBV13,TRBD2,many,CASVQGAGHQYF,TGTGCCAGCGTGCAAGGAGCGGGGCATCAGTACTTC
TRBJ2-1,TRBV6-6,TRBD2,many,CASSRRRTSERDEQFF,TGTGCCAGCAGTAGACGTCGGACTAGCGAGAGGGATGAGCAGTTCTTC
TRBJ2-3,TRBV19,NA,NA,CASRRREYADTRYF,TGTGCCAGCCGGAGGAGGGAATACGCAGATACGCGGTATTTT
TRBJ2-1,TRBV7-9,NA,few,CASSLTQQYYNEQFF,TGTGCCAGCAGCTTAACTCAACAGTATTACAATGAGCAGTTCTTC
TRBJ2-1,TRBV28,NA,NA,CASSSIPGSSYNEQFF,TGTGCCAGCAGCTCTATCCCAGGGAGCTCCTACAATGAGCAGTTCTTC
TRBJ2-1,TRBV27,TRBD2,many,CASSHLLAGGPPEQFF,TGTGCCAGCAGCCACCTACTAGCGGGAGGGCCGCCTGAGCAGTTCTTC
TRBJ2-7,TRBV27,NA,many,CASSSITPGPPNYEQYF,TGTGCCAGCAGTTCCATTACCCCAGGCCCGCCTAACTACGAGCAGTACTTC
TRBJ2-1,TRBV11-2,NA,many,CASSASSYNEQFF,TGTGCCAGCAGTGCAAGCTCCTACAATGAGCAGTTCTTC
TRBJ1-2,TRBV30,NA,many,CAWSVQADGYTF,TGTGCCTGGAGTGTACAGGCGGATGGCTACACCTTC
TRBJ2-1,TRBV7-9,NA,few,CASSSFTGISYGEQFF,TGTGCCAGCAGTTCATTTACAGGGATCTCCTATGGTGAGCAGTTCTTC
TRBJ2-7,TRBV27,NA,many,CASSLRGGTYYEQYF,TGTGCCAGCAGTTTAAGAGGGGGGACGTACTACGAGCAGTACTTC
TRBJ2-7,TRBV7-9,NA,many,CASSPRTGPRSYEQYF,TGTGCCAGCAGCCCCCGAACAGGGCCTCGCTCCTACGAGCAGTACTTC
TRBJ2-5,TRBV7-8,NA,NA,CASSLGPGVETQYF,TGTGCCAGCAGCCTCGGGCCGGGCGTGGAGACCCAGTACTTC
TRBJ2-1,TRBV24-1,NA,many,CATSDLADNEQFF,TGTGCCACCAGTGATTTAGCAGACAATGAGCAGTTCTTC
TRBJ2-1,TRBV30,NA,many,CAWTSFSYNEQFF,TGTGCCTGGACCTCATTTTCCTACAATGAGCAGTTCTTC
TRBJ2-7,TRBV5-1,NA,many,CASSLAGSQYEQYF,TGCGCCAGCAGCTTGGCCGGGTCACAGTACGAGCAGTACTTC